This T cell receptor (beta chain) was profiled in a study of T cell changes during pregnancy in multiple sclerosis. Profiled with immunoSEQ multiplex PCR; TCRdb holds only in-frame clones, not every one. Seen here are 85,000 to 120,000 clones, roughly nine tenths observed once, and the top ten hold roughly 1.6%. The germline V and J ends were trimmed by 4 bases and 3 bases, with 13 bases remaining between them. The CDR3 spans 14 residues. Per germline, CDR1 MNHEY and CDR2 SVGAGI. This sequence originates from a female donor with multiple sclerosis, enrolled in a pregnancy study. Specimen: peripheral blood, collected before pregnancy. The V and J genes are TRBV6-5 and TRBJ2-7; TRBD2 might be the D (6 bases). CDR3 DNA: TGTGCCAGCAGTTTCAGTTCCGGGGGCTACGAGCAGTACTTC. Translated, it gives CASSFSSGGYEQYF.